The rows below give T cell receptor beta chains drawn from one sample of a study of cytomegalovirus exposure and HLA in healthy donors. Profiled with immunoSEQ multiplex PCR; TCRdb holds only in-frame clones, not every one. This sample has 150,000 to 200,000 clones, with approximately 85% found just once. Sequences were obtained from PBMCs. These receptor sequences come from a man younger than 35 in good health and CMV-seropositive. Each CDR3 is given with its conserved first and last residue. A D gene is named only where the DNA matches it firmly. Expanded clones are given a class, and other clones once, few, many or no size at all.

abundance: NA
j_gene: TRBJ1-5
len: 17
d_gene: TRBD1
v_gene: TRBV7-2
CDR3aa: CASSLVRDRVVNQPQHF
CDR3nt: TGTGCCAGCAGCTTAGTCCGAGACAGGGTGGTTAATCAGCCCCAGCATTTT

abundance: NA
j_gene: TRBJ2-7
len: 17
d_gene: NA
v_gene: TRBV7-8
CDR3aa: CASSLAQRAGRPYEQYF
CDR3nt: TGTGCCAGCAGCTTAGCGCAGAGGGCGGGGCGACCCTACGAGCAGTACTTC

abundance: NA
j_gene: TRBJ2-2
len: 15
d_gene: NA
v_gene: TRBV30
CDR3aa: CAWSGELGFTGELFF
CDR3nt: TGTGCCTGGAGTGGGGAGTTAGGGTTCACCGGGGAGCTGTTTTTT

abundance: NA
j_gene: TRBJ2-3
len: 16
d_gene: TRBD2
v_gene: TRBV4-1
CDR3aa: CASSSTPGGWADTQYF
CDR3nt: TGCGCCAGCAGCTCAACCCCGGGGGGTTGGGCAGATACGCAGTATTTT

abundance: NA
j_gene: TRBJ2-2
len: 15
d_gene: NA
v_gene: TRBV27
CDR3aa: CASTLAPLNTGELFF
CDR3nt: TGTGCCAGCACGCTAGCCCCACTGAACACCGGGGAGCTGTTTTTT

abundance: NA
j_gene: TRBJ1-4
len: 16
d_gene: TRBD1
v_gene: TRBV12-5
CDR3aa: CASGLEQGPYNEKLFF
CDR3nt: TGTGCTAGTGGTTTGGAACAGGGGCCATATAATGAAAAACTGTTTTTT

abundance: NA
j_gene: TRBJ2-2
len: 13
d_gene: TRBD1
v_gene: TRBV6-4
CDR3aa: CASGTGDTGELFF
CDR3nt: TGTGCCAGCGGGACAGGGGACACCGGGGAGCTGTTTTTT

abundance: NA
j_gene: TRBJ2-6
len: 16
d_gene: NA
v_gene: TRBV6-5
CDR3aa: CASSYKGGSGANVLTF
CDR3nt: TGTGCCAGCAGTTACAAAGGAGGTTCTGGGGCCAACGTCCTGACTTTC

abundance: once
j_gene: TRBJ1-1
len: 14
d_gene: NA
v_gene: TRBV4-3
CDR3aa: CASSQGQPSTEAFF
CDR3nt: TGCGCCAGCAGCCAAGGACAGCCCAGTACTGAAGCTTTCTTT

abundance: few
j_gene: TRBJ2-1
len: 15
d_gene: NA
v_gene: TRBV14
CDR3aa: CASSQGGGSNNEQFF
CDR3nt: TGTGCCAGCAGCCAAGGCGGGGGCAGTAACAATGAGCAGTTCTTC

abundance: NA
j_gene: TRBJ1-1
len: 14
d_gene: TRBD1
v_gene: TRBV29-1
CDR3aa: CSVVSSRGPQLAFF
CDR3nt: TGCAGCGTTGTAAGTTCTAGGGGGCCACAATTGGCTTTCTTT